These 26 T cell receptor beta chains originate from one sample sequenced in a study of blood T cell repertoires in COVID-19. Some clones are missing from TCRdb's copy, which holds only in-frame ones; the method was immunoSEQ multiplex PCR. The data show about 35,000 clones, 80% to 90% seen once. Sequenced: peripheral blood. All receptors come from a man in his forties or fifties with acute or convalescent COVID-19.

The rearrangement joins TRBV6-1 to TRBJ1-2; TRBD1 agrees at 7 bases. The CDR3 has 14 residues. V lost 1 base, J lost 3 bases, and 2 bases stayed unmatched. The V gene's germline CDR1 is MNHNS and CDR2 SASEGT. The CDR3 DNA reads as TGTGCCAGCAGTGAAGGGACAGGAGACTATGGCTACACCTTC. Translated, it gives CASSEGTGDYGYTF.

This clone showed up just a few times. V is TRBV5-5 and J is TRBJ2-1; D not certain. Germline-derived CDR1 and CDR2 are SGHKS and YYEKEE (reference sequence). Trimming removed 7 bases at V and 0 bases at J, with 14 bases between. The CDR3 sequence is 15 residues long. Written as DNA, the CDR3 is TGTGCCAGCCTCCGGTCCTTCAACTCCTACAATGAGCAGTTCTTC. This gives the protein CASLRSFNSYNEQFF.

The chain is built from TRBV7-6 and TRBJ2-3, with 9 bases identical to TRBD2. The J segment lost 3 bases and the V segment lost 2 bases, leaving 9 bases of the junction unmatched. The V gene's germline CDR1 is SGHVS and CDR2 FNYEAQ. The CDR3 runs to 17 residues. The CDR3, as DNA: TGTGCCAGCAGCTTAACGGCGGGGGGGCCTACTACAGATACGCAGTATTTT. This gives the protein CASSLTAGGPTTDTQYF.

The rearrangement uses TRBV28 and TRBJ2-7; D possibly corresponds to TRBD2 (5 bases). V dropped 2 bases and J dropped 3 bases, with 8 bases sitting between them. Germline assignment: CDR1 MDHEN and CDR2 SYDVKM. There are 13 residues in the CDR3. The CDR3 DNA reads as TGTGCCAGCAGTTTACCCGGGAACTACGAGCAGTACTTC. The encoded protein is CASSLPGNYEQYF.

The CDR3 protein is CASSPGHLNSGANVLTF. The CDR3 DNA is TGTGCCAGCAGCCCGGGACATCTTAACTCTGGGGCCAACGTCCTGACTTTC. The chain is built from TRBV11-2 and TRBJ2-6, with a possible D match to TRBD1 (6 bases). This CDR3 is 17 amino acids long. The V gene lost 5 bases and the J gene lost 0 bases, with 14 bases spanning the gap. The germline gives CDR1 SGHAT, CDR2 FQNNGV.

V gene TRBV27 combines with J gene TRBJ1-6; 7 bases agree with TRBD1. This CDR3 is 14 amino acids long. J gave up 10 bases and V 2 bases, and 5 bases lay outside the gene matches. Germline V lookup: CDR1 MNHEY, CDR2 SMNVEV (reference sequence). CDR3 DNA sequence: TGTGCCAGCAGTTTAACAGGGGTTGGGTCACCCCTCCACTTT. Amino acids: CASSLTGVGSPLHF.

This chain joins TRBV19 and TRBJ2-1; the match to TRBD2 covers 10 bases. This CDR3 comprises 15 residues. Germline CDR1 reads LNHDA; CDR2 reads SQIVND (reference sequence). Trimming took 3 bases from V and 8 from J; bases not matched to a gene: 7. CDR3 nucleotide sequence: TGTGCCAGTAGTATGTCAGCGGGGGGGCTAGATGAGCAGTTCTTC. It specifies CASSMSAGGLDEQFF.

The gene calls are TRBV6-4 and TRBJ2-1; D is unresolved. This CDR3 is 15 amino acids long. Trimming removed 4 bases from V and 0 bases from J, with 10 bases in between. Germline CDR1 reads MRHNA; CDR2 reads SNTAGT. The DNA for the CDR3 is TGTGCCAGCAGTGCGGTAAGGAGCTCCTACAATGAGCAGTTCTTC. This translates into CASSAVRSSYNEQFF.

This chain connects TRBV6-5 to TRBJ1-6, with 7 positions matching TRBD1. The CDR3 runs 15 residues. Losses at the gene ends were 7 bases for V and 1 base for J; bases not matched to a gene: 4. CDR1 MNHEY and CDR2 SVGAGI come from the germline V gene. The CDR3 sequence is CASTDRASYNSPLHF. The CDR3 DNA is TGTGCCAGCACCGACAGGGCATCCTATAATTCACCCCTCCACTTT.

The chain couples TRBV27 to TRBJ1-5; TRBD1 matches at 8 bases. The CDR3 sequence is 17 residues long. Trimming at V came to 4 bases and at J to 2 bases, leaving 10 bases not matched to a gene. Germline loops: CDR1 MNHEY, CDR2 SMNVEV (reference sequence). The CDR3 DNA sequence: TGTGCCAGCAGTTATTTGACAGGGGAACCGGGCAATCAGCCCCAGCATTTT. Protein sequence: CASSYLTGEPGNQPQHF.

This chain uses TRBV6-5 with TRBJ1-2, with 11 bases aligning to TRBD1. Germline V gives CDR1 MNHEY, CDR2 SVGAGI. The junction had 7 bases not matched to a gene; V was cut back by 6 bases and J by 4 bases. This CDR3 comprises 15 residues. The CDR3 sequence: CASSPGTGGLYGYTF. CDR3 nucleotides: TGTGCCAGCAGCCCCGGGACAGGGGGACTCTATGGCTACACCTTC.

The rearrangement uses TRBV19 and TRBJ1-5; TRBD1 matches at 12 bases. The CDR3 is 20 residues long. Looked up from germline, CDR1 is LNHDA and CDR2 is SQIVND (reference sequence). V dropped 0 bases and J dropped 0; count of bases not matched to a gene: 9. The CDR3 DNA reads as TGTGCCAGTAGTATAGATTGGGGACAGGGGGCTCCACATAGCAATCAGCCCCAGCATTTT. It yields the protein CASSIDWGQGAPHSNQPQHF.

J is TRBJ1-3 and V is TRBV5-1; 9 nucleotides agree with TRBD1. Germline V gene sequence: CDR1 SGHRS, CDR2 YFSETQ. V lost 4 bases to trimming and J lost 2 bases; unmatched junction nucleotides: 1. This CDR3 region has 14 residues. The CDR3 region is CASSGTGPGNTIYF. The CDR3 DNA follows: TGCGCCAGCAGCGGGACAGGGCCTGGAAACACCATATATTTT.

The J gene is TRBJ2-6, the V gene TRBV18; D gene unclear. Germline V lookup: CDR1 KGHSH, CDR2 LQKENI. CDR3 length: 14 residues. V was pared by 3 bases and J by 0 bases, with 3 bases between. CDR3 DNA: TGTGCCAGCTCACCTAACTCTGGGGCCAACGTCCTGACTTTC. Amino acids: CASSPNSGANVLTF.

The rearrangement links TRBV19 to TRBJ2-3; D might be TRBD2 (7 bases). The CDR3 totals 13 residues. CDR1 is LNHDA and CDR2 is SQIVND in the germline V gene (reference sequence). V was cut by 7 bases and J by 6 bases, with 14 bases left in between. Here the CDR3 DNA reads TGTGCCAGTACCGGACGGGGGGCGGATACGCAGTATTTT. Encoded protein: CASTGRGADTQYF.

The count of this clone is one. This rearrangement joins TRBV24-1 to TRBJ2-3; D is unresolved. CDR3 length: 15 residues. Germline CDR1 reads KGHDR; CDR2 reads SFDVKD. V was pared by 5 bases and J by 6 bases, with 17 bases between. CDR3 in amino acids: CATSVPDSESDTQYF. The DNA for the CDR3 is TGTGCCACCAGTGTCCCAGACTCCGAATCGGATACGCAGTATTTT.

This sequence joins TRBV27 and TRBJ1-3, with a tentative D call TRBD1 (5 bases). The CDR3 runs to 14 residues. Deletions cut 5 bases from V and 8 bases from J, with 16 bases between. CDR1 MNHEY and CDR2 SMNVEV come from the germline V gene (reference sequence). In DNA form, the CDR3 reads TGTGCCAGCAGTCGCGGGACGCCTGGCGACACCATATATTTT. Translation gives CASSRGTPGDTIYF.

This clone was found a few times. Different DNA sequences within this sample yield the same CDR3. The chain links TRBV5-1 to TRBJ1-2; the D gene is possibly TRBD1 (6 bases). The germline V and J ends were trimmed by 4 bases and 0 bases, with 10 bases remaining between them. The CDR3 is 14 amino acids. The germline gives CDR1 SGHRS, CDR2 YFSETQ. The DNA of the CDR3 is TGCGCCAGCAGCCCGGGACAAGCTAACTATGGCTACACCTTC. Translated, it gives CASSPGQANYGYTF. The variable domain in full, completed from reference TRBV5-1 and TRBJ1-2, reads KAGVTQTPRYLIKTRGQQVTLSCSPISGHRSVSWYQQTPGQGLQFLFEYFSETQRNKGNFPGRFSGRQFSNSRSEMNVSTLELGDSALYLCASSPGQANYGYTFGSGTRLTVV.

The gene calls are TRBV5-1 and TRBJ1-2; tentatively, D is TRBD1 (5 bases). The CDR3 is made up of 16 amino acids. CDR1 SGHRS and CDR2 YFSETQ come from the germline V gene. V gave up 0 bases and J gave up 6 bases, with 18 bases separating them. The CDR3, as DNA: TGCGCCAGCAGCTTGGAGGGTCAGGGCGCGGTGGATGGCTACACCTTC. Protein: CASSLEGQGAVDGYTF. Full variable domain (missing parts from reference TRBV5-1 and TRBJ1-2): KAGVTQTPRYLIKTRGQQVTLSCSPISGHRSVSWYQQTPGQGLQFLFEYFSETQRNKGNFPGRFSGRQFSNSRSEMNVSTLELGDSALYLCASSLEGQGAVDGYTFGSGTRLTVV.

The chain couples TRBV24-1 to TRBJ2-3, with TRBD2 matching 12 bases. Germline V lookup: CDR1 KGHDR, CDR2 SFDVKD. CDR3 length: 15 amino acids. J lost 5 bases, V lost 3 bases, and 2 bases had no gene match. The CDR3 loop reads CATSDRLAGEDTQYF. CDR3 in DNA: TGTGCCACCAGTGATAGACTAGCGGGAGAAGATACGCAGTATTTT.

This clone has just a few counts. J is TRBJ1-1 and V is TRBV18, with D possibly being TRBD1 (5 bases). Germline V gene lookup returns CDR1 KGHSH and CDR2 LQKENI. V was pared by 4 bases and J by 4 bases, with 13 bases between. The CDR3 length is 14 residues. DNA for the CDR3: TGTGCCAGCTCACGAGTCAGGGAGGGCACTGAAGCTTTCTTT. Translation: CASSRVREGTEAFF. The whole variable domain, remainder taken from reference TRBV18 and TRBJ1-1, is NAGVMQNPRHLVRRRGQEARLRCSPMKGHSHVYWYRQLPEEGLKFMVYLQKENIIDESGMPKERFSAEFPKEGPSILRIQQVVRGDSAAYFCASSRVREGTEAFFGQGTRLTVV.

The CDR3 loop reads CATSGAYEQYF. The CDR3 region has the DNA TGTGCCACTAGCGGGGCCTACGAGCAGTACTTC. V usage is TRBV7-8 and J usage is TRBJ2-7; 9 nucleotides agree with TRBD2. The CDR3 is made up of 11 amino acids. The germline CDR1 and CDR2 sequences are SGHVS and FQNEAQ. After removal of 10 bases from V and 2 bases from J, the junction contained 0 bases not matched to a gene.

The rearrangement links TRBV15 to TRBJ1-2, with D possibly matching TRBD1 (6 bases). Trimming removed 2 bases from V and 3 bases from J, with 16 bases in between. The CDR3 contains 16 residues. The V gene's germline CDR1 is LNHNV and CDR2 YYDKDF (reference sequence). CDR3 in amino acids: CATSRLWGGTDYGYTF. CDR3 nucleotide sequence: TGTGCCACCAGCAGATTATGGGGGGGCACCGACTATGGCTACACCTTC.

The CDR3 reads CATSRGGEQYF. The DNA of the CDR3 is TGTGCCACCAGCCGCGGGGGCGAGCAGTACTTC. The V call is TRBV15, the J call TRBJ2-7; 7 nucleotides match TRBD2. Germline V lookup: CDR1 LNHNV, CDR2 YYDKDF (reference sequence). The trim removed 5 bases at V and 6 bases at J, leaving 1 base unmatched. The CDR3 spans 11 residues.

The V gene is TRBV2, the J gene TRBJ1-1; D is uncertain. V lost 8 bases and J lost 3, with 7 bases in between. CDR1 and CDR2 (germline): SNHLY, FYNNEI. This CDR3 has 11 amino acids. DNA of the CDR3: TGTGCCAGCTTAACATACACTGAAGCTTTCTTT. This sequence encodes CASLTYTEAFF.

Points on this clone: Other DNA variants within this sample encode the same CDR3. The chain is built from TRBV11-2 and TRBJ2-5; D is unclear. Germline assignment: CDR1 SGHAT and CDR2 FQNNGV. The CDR3 contains 13 residues. V was cut by 5 bases and J by 2 bases, with 9 bases left in between. This chain's CDR3 is CASSLTLQETQYF. The CDR3 bases are TGTGCCAGCAGCCTTACTCTTCAAGAGACCCAGTACTTC. Looking up the rest from reference TRBV11-2 and TRBJ2-5 gives the full variable domain: EAGVAQSPRYKIIEKRQSVAFWCNPISGHATLYWYQQILGQGPKLLIQFQNNGVVDDSQLPKDRFSAERLKGVDSTLKIQPAKLEDSAVYLCASSLTLQETQYFGPGTRLLVL.